A selection of T cell receptor beta chains follows, all from one sample in a study of Ad26.COV2.S vaccination and SARS-CoV-2 variants. Assay: immunoSEQ multiplex PCR; the TCRdb copy retains only in-frame clones and omits some. The table has roughly 390,000 clones, more than 85% seen once. The sample here was peripheral blood, taken in a trial of Ad26.COV2.S vaccine versus placebo. These receptors originate from a person between 18 and 59 years old who received the Ad26.COV2.S COVID-19 vaccine or a placebo. Both conserved end residues are part of each CDR3. Each record gives: J gene, D gene, V gene, clone size, CDR3 DNA, CDR3 protein. D genes are given only for firm matches. Rows give clone size only sometimes, using once, few, many, or a class for an expanded clone.

>TRBJ1-2|.|TRBV5-1|few
TGCGCCAGCAGCTTCAACACCTTAAATAACTATGGCTACACCTTC
CASSFNTLNNYGYTF
>TRBJ2-5|TRBD1|TRBV3-1/TRBV3-2|.
TGTGCCAGCAGCCTTAAGACAGGGAGAGGGACCCAGTACTTC
CASSLKTGRGTQYF
>TRBJ1-3|TRBD1|TRBV10-3|.
TGTGCCATCAGAAACGAGGGGGCGCGGGGAAACACCATATATTTT
CAIRNEGARGNTIYF
>TRBJ1-4|TRBD1|TRBV18|.
TGTGCCAGCTCACCCCGACAGGGAGGAGAAAAACTGTTTTTT
CASSPRQGGEKLFF
>TRBJ1-2|.|TRBV13|.
TGTGCCAGCAGCTTAGAATCAGGGTACGTTGGCTACACCTTC
CASSLESGYVGYTF
>TRBJ1-2|.|TRBV14|few
TGTGCCAGCAGCCAAGACAGACTCTATGGCTACACCTTC
CASSQDRLYGYTF
>TRBJ1-1|.|TRBV7-2|.
TGTGCCAGCAGCTTAGACGGAGAGGAAACTGAAGCTTTCTTT
CASSLDGEETEAFF
>TRBJ1-5|TRBD1|TRBV19|.
TGTGCCAGTAGTATACGGACAGGACCTAATCAGCCCCAGCATTTT
CASSIRTGPNQPQHF
>TRBJ1-5|.|TRBV6-5|.
TGTGCCAGCAGTTACTCGAGTACAGGGCGTCAGCCCCAGCATTTT
CASSYSSTGRQPQHF
>TRBJ1-2|TRBD1|TRBV27|.
TGTGCCAGCAGTTTCCACAGGGGGCGGGATGGCTACACCTTC
CASSFHRGRDGYTF
>TRBJ2-5|TRBD2|TRBV18|.
TGTGCCAGCTCACCTAGCGGGGGCAGACAAGAGACCCAGTACTTC
CASSPSGGRQETQYF
>TRBJ1-4|.|TRBV5-1|once
TGCGCCAGCAGCTTGGCAGTGGGAGGAGGTGAAAAACTGTTTTTT
CASSLAVGGGEKLFF
>TRBJ1-2|.|TRBV4-1|.
TGCGCCAGCAGCCAAGAGGGCTTAAGGGCTGGCTACACCTTC
CASSQEGLRAGYTF
>TRBJ1-2|.|TRBV6-4|.
TGTGCCAGCAGTGACTCAAAGTATCCGAACTATGGCTACACCTTC
CASSDSKYPNYGYTF
>TRBJ2-5|.|TRBV27|.
TGTGCCAGCAGTTTATTTGGGGACCAAGAGACCCAGTACTTC
CASSLFGDQETQYF
>TRBJ1-6|.|TRBV2|.
TGTGCCAGCAAGAGGGGGTATAATTCACCCCTCCACTTT
CASKRGYNSPLHF
>TRBJ2-2|TRBD1|TRBV11-2|.
TGTGCCAGCAGCGTGACAGGGGCGAACACCGGGGAGCTGTTTTTT
CASSVTGANTGELFF
>TRBJ1-1|.|TRBV19|.
TGTGCCATCACAACGAGGGGTGGTTCTGAAGCTTTCTTT
CAITTRGGSEAFF
>TRBJ1-1|.|TRBV6-1|.
TGTGCCAGCAGTGAATTCAGGGTACTGAACACTGAAGCTTTCTTT
CASSEFRVLNTEAFF
>TRBJ2-5|.|TRBV7-9|.
TGTGCCAGCAGCTCCCCCTTCGGAGAGACCCAGTACTTC
CASSSPFGETQYF
>TRBJ1-2|.|TRBV4-2|.
TGTGCCAGCAGCCAACTCACCGGGACACAGGCCTATGGCTACACCTTC
CASSQLTGTQAYGYTF
>TRBJ1-1|.|TRBV6-5|.
TGTGCCAGCAGCCTCAGGGAGGGGACTGAAGCTTTCTTT
CASSLREGTEAFF